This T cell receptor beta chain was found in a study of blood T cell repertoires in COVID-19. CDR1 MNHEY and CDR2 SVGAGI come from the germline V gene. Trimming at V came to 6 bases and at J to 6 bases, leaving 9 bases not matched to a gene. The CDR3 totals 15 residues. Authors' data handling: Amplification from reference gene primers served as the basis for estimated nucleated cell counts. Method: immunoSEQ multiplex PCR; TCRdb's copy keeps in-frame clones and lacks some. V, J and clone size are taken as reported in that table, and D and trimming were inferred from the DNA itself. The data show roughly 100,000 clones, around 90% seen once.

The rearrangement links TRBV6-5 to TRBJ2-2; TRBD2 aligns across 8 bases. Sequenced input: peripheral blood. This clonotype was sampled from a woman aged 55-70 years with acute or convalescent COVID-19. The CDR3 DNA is TGTGCCAGCAGAATTTCCGGGACTAGGGCCGGGGAGCTGTTTTTT. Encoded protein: CASRISGTRAGELFF.